The 9 T cell receptor beta chains below come from one sample, sequenced in a study of T cells in women clearing cervical HPV infection. Sequencing was performed with immunoSEQ multiplex PCR; in TCRdb, only in-frame clones are kept and a portion is missing. This listing includes roughly 22,000 clones. Sequenced: blood buffy coat. All receptors derive from a woman between 18 and 75 years old with a cervical HPV16 infection that either progressed to CIN3+ or cleared (not recorded which).

Of note for this clone: The DNA ends 3 residues before the CDR3 does, and the rest of the CDR3 is filled in from the germline J gene. V usage is TRBV7-8 and J usage is TRBJ2-5; 7 nucleotides line up with TRBD1. CDR1 and CDR2 from the germline V gene are SGHVS and FQNEAQ. The CDR3 contains 13 residues. V shed 4 bases, J shed 4 bases, and the junction held 3 bases outside the gene matches. CDR3 sequence reads: CASSSQGTETQYF. Partial CDR3 DNA: TGTGCCAGCAGCTCACAGGGGACAGAGACC. The full variable domain, rest sourced from reference TRBV7-8 and TRBJ2-5, is GAGVSQSPRYKVAKRGQDVALRCDPISGHVSLFWYQQALGQGPEFLTYFQNEAQLDKSGLPSDRFFAERPEGSVSTLKIQRTQQEDSAVYLCASSSQGTETQYFGPGTRLLVL.

Comments on this clone: The read stops 3 residues short of the end of the CDR3; the missing end is completed from the germline J gene. The chain recombines TRBV14 with TRBJ2-1; TRBD2 aligns across 7 bases. The CDR3 is 15 amino acids. J was trimmed by 7 bases and V by 4 bases; bases with no gene match: 10. Germline CDR1 reads SGHDN; CDR2 reads FVKESK. The sequenced CDR3 bases are TGTGCCAGCAGCCCACGGCAGGCCGGGGGGAATGAG. This codes for CASSPRQAGGNE. The whole CDR3 protein is CASSPRQAGGNEQFF.

A remark on this clone: The read terminates 3 residues before the CDR3 end, so the remaining end is supplied by the germline J gene. The chain recombines TRBV7-2 with TRBJ1-2; D possibly corresponds to TRBD1 (5 bases). Germline CDR1 reads SGHTA; CDR2 reads FQGNSA. The CDR3 runs 15 residues. The CDR3 DNA, read in part, is TGTGCCAGCAGCTTAGTTCCGCGGGGGGGAGCTGAC. Protein sequence: CASSLVPRGGAD. In full, the CDR3 reads CASSLVPRGGADYTF. The full variable domain, rest sourced from reference TRBV7-2 and TRBJ1-2, is GAGVSQSPSNKVTEKGKDVELRCDPISGHTALYWYRQSLGQGLEFLIYFQGNSAPDKSGLPSDRFSAERTGGSVSTLTIQRTQQEDSAVYLCASSLVPRGGADYTFGSGTRLTVV.

Remarks on this clone: The CDR3 extends 3 residues past the end of the read, so its final part is completed from the germline J gene. V gene TRBV20-1 combines with J gene TRBJ2-4; D possibly corresponds to TRBD2 (6 bases). This CDR3 comprises 13 residues. In germline, CDR1 is DFQATT, CDR2 SNEGSKA (reference sequence). The CDR3 protein is CSAPPRGIYGQYF. Partial CDR3 DNA: TGCAGTGCCCCCCCCCGGGGGATCTATGGT.

A word on this clone: The missing CDR3 end, 3 residues past where the read stops, is filled in from the germline J gene. The genes are TRBV12-3 or TRBV12-4 and TRBJ2-2; 7 bases fit TRBD2. CDR3 length equals 18 residues. With 4 bases clipped from V and 4 bases from J, the junction kept 15 bases outside the gene matches. The CDR3: CASSSSPAGGRRTGELFF. The CDR3 DNA, read in part, is TGTGCCAGCAGTTCATCCCCCGCAGGCGGGAGACGCACCGGGGAG.

In regard to this clone: The sequenced fragment ends 3 residues before the CDR3 boundary, so the rest is inferred from the germline J gene. V and J are TRBV30 and TRBJ2-7; D is possibly TRBD2 (6 bases). Germline values: CDR1 GTSNPN, CDR2 SVGIG (reference sequence). V lost 0 bases, J lost 6 bases, and 12 bases lay in between. CDR3 size: 13 residues. CDR3 loop: CAWSVAGLGEQYF. CDR3 DNA (partial): TGTGCCTGGAGTGTAGCGGGTCTGGGCGAG.

Concerning this clone itself: The CDR3 end falls 3 residues outside the read, so it is completed with the germline J gene. The rearrangement links TRBV18 to TRBJ2-4, with 9 nucleotides matching TRBD2. The CDR3 sequence is 17 residues long. With V trimmed by 4 bases and J by 3 bases, 10 bases remained unmatched. From germline, CDR1 is KGHSH and CDR2 LQKENI. The covered CDR3 bases are TGTGCCAGCTCACTTTCGGATAGCGGGAGACACAAAAACATT. As protein: CASSLSDSGRHKNI. The complete CDR3 protein is CASSLSDSGRHKNIQYF. Looking up the rest from reference TRBV18 and TRBJ2-4 gives the full variable domain: NAGVMQNPRHLVRRRGQEARLRCSPMKGHSHVYWYRQLPEEGLKFMVYLQKENIIDESGMPKERFSAEFPKEGPSILRIQQVVRGDSAAYFCASSLSDSGRHKNIQYFGAGTRLSVL.

Points on this clone: The read falls 3 residues short of the CDR3 end, and the missing part is taken from the germline J gene. The rearrangement uses TRBV6-2 or TRBV6-3 and TRBJ2-2, with 7 nucleotides matching TRBD1. The CDR3 runs to 14 residues. Germline CDR1 is MNHEY and CDR2 is SVGEGT. CDR3 DNA (partial): TGTGCCAGCAGGCCGGGACAGCCCACCCATTGG. It encodes CASRPGQPTHW. The whole CDR3 region reads CASRPGQPTHWLFF.

The CDR3 reads CASSGRWDNSYEQYF. The covered CDR3 bases are TGTGCCAGCAGTGGACGTTGGGACAACTCCTACGAG. The chain uses TRBV6-1 and TRBJ2-7, with D tentatively TRBD1 (6 bases). The CDR3 end falls 3 residues outside the read, so it is completed with the germline J gene. The CDR3 extends over 15 amino acids. CDR1 and CDR2 (germline): MNHNS, SASEGT. Trimming removed 4 bases from V and 0 bases from J, with 13 bases in between.